These T cell receptor beta chains were read from a single sample in a study of T cell responses to AZD1222 COVID-19 vaccine. Sequenced by immunoSEQ multiplex PCR; TCRdb stores in-frame clones only, minus some. The profile shows more than 95,000 clones, about 90% of them singletons. The starting material was peripheral blood, obtained on day 0 of AZD1222 vaccination. All receptors come from an adult in good health. Each CDR3 is given with its conserved first and last residue. Fields, in order: clone size, D gene, V gene, J gene, CDR3 protein, CDR3 DNA. A D gene is named only where the DNA matches it firmly. The size of a clone is reported for some rows only, either as once, few or many, or as a class for expanded clones.

abundance: -; d_gene: TRBD1; v_gene: TRBV5-1; j_gene: TRBJ1-1; CDR3aa: CASSVQGEGTEAFF; CDR3nt: TGCGCCAGCAGCGTACAGGGGGAAGGCACTGAAGCTTTCTTT
abundance: -; d_gene: TRBD1; v_gene: TRBV19; j_gene: TRBJ1-1; CDR3aa: CASSTRDRVVTEAFF; CDR3nt: TGTGCCAGTAGTACAAGGGACAGGGTTGTTACTGAAGCTTTCTTT
abundance: -; d_gene: TRBD1; v_gene: TRBV6-2/TRBV6-3; j_gene: TRBJ1-1; CDR3aa: CASSTRTGVNTEAFF; CDR3nt: TGTGCCAGCAGTACCCGGACAGGAGTGAACACTGAAGCTTTCTTT
abundance: -; d_gene: -; v_gene: TRBV29-1; j_gene: TRBJ1-1; CDR3aa: CSVGHSMNTEAFF; CDR3nt: TGCAGCGTTGGACATAGCATGAACACTGAAGCTTTCTTT
abundance: -; d_gene: TRBD1; v_gene: TRBV7-2; j_gene: TRBJ1-5; CDR3aa: CASSSPGQGLRSNQPQHF; CDR3nt: TGTGCCAGCAGCTCACCGGGACAGGGTTTGCGTAGCAATCAGCCCCAGCATTTT
abundance: -; d_gene: -; v_gene: TRBV3-1/TRBV3-2; j_gene: TRBJ2-1; CDR3aa: CASSQISGEQFF; CDR3nt: TGTGCCAGCAGCCAAATTTCCGGTGAGCAGTTCTTC
abundance: -; d_gene: TRBD2; v_gene: TRBV7-9; j_gene: TRBJ2-7; CDR3aa: CASSLGTSGRSHEQYF; CDR3nt: TGTGCCAGCAGCTTAGGAACTAGCGGGAGAAGTCACGAGCAGTACTTC
abundance: -; d_gene: -; v_gene: TRBV24-1; j_gene: TRBJ1-1; CDR3aa: CATSEVVGHPNTEAFF; CDR3nt: TGTGCCACCAGTGAAGTAGTTGGACACCCGAACACTGAAGCTTTCTTT
abundance: -; d_gene: -; v_gene: TRBV7-9; j_gene: TRBJ1-1; CDR3aa: CASSYTESYGTEAFF; CDR3nt: TGTGCCAGCAGCTACACGGAATCTTATGGCACTGAAGCTTTCTTT
abundance: -; d_gene: -; v_gene: TRBV9; j_gene: TRBJ2-5; CDR3aa: CASSAGRARIEETQYF; CDR3nt: TGTGCCAGCAGCGCAGGACGGGCGAGGATTGAAGAGACCCAGTACTTC
abundance: once; d_gene: -; v_gene: TRBV6-1; j_gene: TRBJ1-1; CDR3aa: CASSEILSGTEAFF; CDR3nt: TGTGCCAGCAGTGAAATCTTATCTGGAACTGAAGCTTTCTTT
abundance: few; d_gene: -; v_gene: TRBV19; j_gene: TRBJ2-6; CDR3aa: CASSIQGGRSGANVLTF; CDR3nt: TGTGCCAGTAGTATCCAGGGGGGCCGCTCTGGGGCCAACGTCCTGACTTTC
abundance: -; d_gene: TRBD1; v_gene: TRBV18; j_gene: TRBJ1-5; CDR3aa: CASSPGTVNSNQPQHF; CDR3nt: TGTGCCAGCTCACCTGGGACAGTCAATAGCAATCAGCCCCAGCATTTT
abundance: -; d_gene: -; v_gene: TRBV28; j_gene: TRBJ1-5; CDR3aa: CASSSPGGTGNQPQHF; CDR3nt: TGTGCCAGCAGTTCCCCGGGAGGGACTGGCAATCAGCCCCAGCATTTT
abundance: -; d_gene: TRBD1; v_gene: TRBV23-1; j_gene: TRBJ1-2; CDR3aa: CASRPFDRGDGYTF; CDR3nt: TGCGCCAGCCGCCCTTTTGACAGGGGAGATGGCTACACCTTC
abundance: -; d_gene: -; v_gene: TRBV19; j_gene: TRBJ1-2; CDR3aa: CASSEDLNYGYTF; CDR3nt: TGTGCCAGTAGTGAAGACCTGAACTATGGCTACACCTTC
abundance: -; d_gene: -; v_gene: TRBV3-1/TRBV3-2; j_gene: TRBJ2-5; CDR3aa: CASSHGGRGAAETQYF; CDR3nt: TGTGCCAGCAGCCACGGGGGTCGGGGGGCAGCAGAGACCCAGTACTTC
abundance: -; d_gene: TRBD1; v_gene: TRBV10-1; j_gene: TRBJ1-1; CDR3aa: CASSESGGRTEAFF; CDR3nt: TGCGCCAGCAGTGAGTCAGGGGGCCGGACTGAAGCTTTCTTT
abundance: -; d_gene: -; v_gene: TRBV3-1/TRBV3-2; j_gene: TRBJ2-3; CDR3aa: CASSQGLVTDTQYF; CDR3nt: TGTGCCAGCAGCCAAGGGCTAGTAACAGATACGCAGTATTTT
abundance: -; d_gene: TRBD2; v_gene: TRBV5-1; j_gene: TRBJ2-1; CDR3aa: CASSSGTSGHSYNEQFF; CDR3nt: TGCGCCAGCAGCTCGGGGACTAGCGGGCATTCCTACAATGAGCAGTTCTTC
abundance: medium-sized; d_gene: -; v_gene: TRBV9; j_gene: TRBJ2-7; CDR3aa: CASSATPGTLYEQYF; CDR3nt: TGTGCCAGCAGCGCCACTCCCGGGACTCTCTACGAGCAGTACTTC
abundance: once; d_gene: -; v_gene: TRBV21-1; j_gene: TRBJ2-6; CDR3aa: CASSNGCAGASGANVLTF; CDR3nt: TGTGCCAGCAGCAATGGTTGTGCGGGAGCATCTGGGGCCAACGTCCTGACTTTC
abundance: -; d_gene: -; v_gene: TRBV14; j_gene: TRBJ1-1; CDR3aa: CASSLMGRDWYWGTEAFF; CDR3nt: TGTGCCAGCAGCTTAATGGGGAGGGATTGGTATTGGGGCACTGAAGCTTTCTTT
abundance: -; d_gene: -; v_gene: TRBV6-2/TRBV6-3; j_gene: TRBJ2-6; CDR3aa: CASSYPDLSGANVLTF; CDR3nt: TGTGCCAGCAGTTACCCGGACCTTTCCGGGGCCAACGTCCTGACTTTC
abundance: -; d_gene: -; v_gene: TRBV3-1/TRBV3-2; j_gene: TRBJ2-3; CDR3aa: CASSLPGLSTDTQYF; CDR3nt: TGTGCCAGCAGCCTCCCCGGACTGAGCACAGATACGCAGTATTTT
abundance: -; d_gene: TRBD1; v_gene: TRBV4-1; j_gene: TRBJ1-3; CDR3aa: CASSHPRGGQGASGNTIYF; CDR3nt: TGCGCCAGCAGCCATCCCCGGGGGGGACAGGGGGCTTCCGGAAACACCATATATTTT
abundance: -; d_gene: TRBD2; v_gene: TRBV12-3/TRBV12-4; j_gene: TRBJ2-3; CDR3aa: CASKLADTDTQYF; CDR3nt: TGTGCCAGCAAACTAGCGGACACAGATACGCAGTATTTT
abundance: -; d_gene: -; v_gene: TRBV15; j_gene: TRBJ1-4; CDR3aa: CATSARDNEKLFF; CDR3nt: TGTGCCACCAGCGCCAGGGATAATGAAAAACTGTTTTTT
abundance: -; d_gene: -; v_gene: TRBV5-1; j_gene: TRBJ2-2; CDR3aa: CASSETGYTGELFF; CDR3nt: TGCGCCAGCAGCGAGACAGGATACACCGGGGAGCTGTTTTTT
abundance: -; d_gene: -; v_gene: TRBV14; j_gene: TRBJ1-2; CDR3aa: CASSLVQGYGYTF; CDR3nt: TGTGCCAGCAGCCTAGTCCAGGGATATGGCTACACCTTC
abundance: -; d_gene: -; v_gene: TRBV19; j_gene: TRBJ1-5; CDR3aa: CASSIVVKSNQPQHF; CDR3nt: TGTGCCAGTAGTATTGTAGTTAAGAGCAATCAGCCCCAGCATTTT
abundance: -; d_gene: TRBD2; v_gene: TRBV5-1; j_gene: TRBJ2-3; CDR3aa: CASSLSASGGPSTDTQYF; CDR3nt: TGCGCCAGCAGCTTGTCGGCTAGCGGGGGCCCTAGCACAGATACGCAGTATTTT
abundance: -; d_gene: -; v_gene: TRBV15; j_gene: TRBJ2-3; CDR3aa: CATSRAGLRGTDTQYF; CDR3nt: TGTGCCACCAGCAGGGCGGGACTCCGAGGGACAGATACGCAGTATTTT
abundance: -; d_gene: -; v_gene: TRBV4-2; j_gene: TRBJ2-1; CDR3aa: CASSRDNEQFF; CDR3nt: TGTGCCAGCAGCCGAGATAATGAGCAGTTCTTC
abundance: -; d_gene: TRBD1; v_gene: TRBV18; j_gene: TRBJ1-6; CDR3aa: CASSTQGNSPLHF; CDR3nt: TGTGCCAGCTCGACACAGGGGAATTCACCCCTCCACTTT
abundance: few; d_gene: TRBD1; v_gene: TRBV19; j_gene: TRBJ1-2; CDR3aa: CASSTYRGQVGYTF; CDR3nt: TGTGCCAGTAGTACGTACAGGGGGCAAGTGGGCTACACCTTC
abundance: -; d_gene: TRBD1; v_gene: TRBV9; j_gene: TRBJ1-2; CDR3aa: CASSSSQGPYGYTF; CDR3nt: TGTGCCAGCAGCAGCTCACAGGGGCCCTATGGCTACACCTTC
abundance: -; d_gene: TRBD1; v_gene: TRBV24-1; j_gene: TRBJ2-1; CDR3aa: CATSVGTGGNNEQFF; CDR3nt: TGTGCCACCAGTGTTGGGACAGGGGGGAACAATGAGCAGTTCTTC
abundance: -; d_gene: -; v_gene: TRBV5-5; j_gene: TRBJ2-1; CDR3aa: CASSLREQFF; CDR3nt: TGTGCCAGCAGCTTGCGTGAGCAGTTCTTC
abundance: -; d_gene: -; v_gene: TRBV2; j_gene: TRBJ2-1; CDR3aa: CASSEEEEWPYNEQFF; CDR3nt: TGTGCCAGCAGTGAAGAGGAGGAGTGGCCCTACAATGAGCAGTTCTTC
abundance: -; d_gene: -; v_gene: TRBV7-2; j_gene: TRBJ2-5; CDR3aa: CASSSGSAETQYF; CDR3nt: TGTGCCAGCAGCTCCGGGAGTGCGGAGACCCAGTACTTC